Presented here are 23 T cell receptor beta chains from one specimen sequenced in a study of cytomegalovirus exposure and HLA in healthy donors. This PCR relied on a set of 60 Vbeta primers and 13 Jbeta primers. Clones were sequenced by immunoSEQ multiplex PCR, and TCRdb holds only the in-frame ones, with some missing. This table holds around 170,000 clones, around four fifths found once. What was sequenced was PBMCs. These receptors were taken from a woman under 40 in good health and CMV-seronegative.

This chain joins TRBV6-5 and TRBJ2-7, with 9 nucleotides matching TRBD1. This CDR3 contains 14 residues. The V and J ends lost 7 bases and 2 bases, in that order; junction bases with no gene match: 6. The V gene's germline CDR1 is MNHEY and CDR2 SVGAGI. CDR3 coding DNA: TGTGCCAGCAAATACGGGACAGGGACCTACGAGCAGTACTTC. Its translation is CASKYGTGTYEQYF.

The chain uses TRBV9 and TRBJ1-3; 7 bases fit TRBD1. Germline V gene sequence: CDR1 SGDLS, CDR2 YYNGEE. The CDR3 is made up of 15 amino acids. With 2 bases clipped from V and 0 bases from J, the junction kept 2 bases outside the gene matches. CDR3 protein: CASSVTGDSGNTIYF. The CDR3 DNA reads TGTGCCAGCAGCGTTACAGGGGACTCTGGAAACACCATATATTTT.

The genes are TRBV7-9 and TRBJ2-2; D remains ambiguous. Germline lookup yields CDR1 SEHNR and CDR2 FQNEAQ (reference sequence). V was cut by 1 base and J by 2 bases, with 5 bases left in between. The CDR3 is made up of 14 amino acids. The CDR3 DNA is TGTGCCAGCAGCTTAGACACCAACACCGGGGAGCTGTTTTTT. This encodes CASSLDTNTGELFF. Combining the CDR3 with reference TRBV7-9 and TRBJ2-2 gives the whole variable domain DTGVSQNPRHKITKRGQNVTFRCDPISEHNRLYWYRQTLGQGPEFLTYFQNEAQLEKSRLLSDRFSAERPKGSFSTLEIQRTEQGDSAMYLCASSLDTNTGELFFGEGSRLTVL.

This chain joins TRBV5-1 and TRBJ2-5, with D perhaps TRBD2 (6 bases). Between the trimmed V and J ends, which lost 2 bases and 9 bases, there was a span of 20 bases. The CDR3 runs to 15 residues. Germline V gives CDR1 SGHRS, CDR2 YFSETQ. In DNA, the CDR3 is TGCGCCAGCAGCTTTGAGAGCGCGGGGCAAAGGTCCCAGTACTTC. This translates into CASSFESAGQRSQYF.

Only one count was recorded for this clone. The V and J genes are TRBV7-2 and TRBJ1-2, with 7 bases fitting TRBD1. The germline gives CDR1 SGHTA, CDR2 FQGNSA. The CDR3 covers 14 residues. The V and J ends lost 5 bases and 4 bases, in that order; junction bases with no gene match: 7. The CDR3 nucleotides are TGTGCCAGCAGCCGTACGACAGGGACCTATGGCTACACCTTC. This encodes CASSRTTGTYGYTF. Variable domain in full (rest from reference TRBV7-2 and TRBJ1-2): GAGVSQSPSNKVTEKGKDVELRCDPISGHTALYWYRQSLGQGLEFLIYFQGNSAPDKSGLPSDRFSAERTGGSVSTLTIQRTQQEDSAVYLCASSRTTGTYGYTFGSGTRLTVV.

The rearrangement joins TRBV19 to TRBJ1-5, with TRBD1 identical over 7 bases. V dropped 5 bases and J dropped 6; count of bases not matched to a gene: 7. This CDR3 has 14 amino acids. Looked up from germline, CDR1 is LNHDA and CDR2 is SQIVND (reference sequence). The CDR3 loop is CASSVRDSFQPQHF. The CDR3 region has the DNA TGTGCCAGTAGTGTCCGGGACAGCTTTCAGCCCCAGCATTTT.

The rearrangement joins TRBV30 to TRBJ1-1, with TRBD1 identical over 8 bases. Losses at the gene ends were 6 bases for V and 2 bases for J; bases not matched to a gene: 5. CDR1 is GTSNPN, CDR2 SVGIG, per germline (reference sequence). The length of the CDR3 is 13 residues. CDR3 in DNA: TGTGCCTGCACACAGGGGGGCAACACTGAAGCTTTCTTT. Its translation: CACTQGGNTEAFF.

This chain joins TRBV12-5 and TRBJ1-1; no firm D call. CDR1 and CDR2 from the germline V gene are LGHNT and FRNRAP. The V and J ends lost 6 bases and 11 bases respectively, with 16 bases between them. The CDR3 is 12 residues long. This CDR3 is CASGPDSTGAFF. The CDR3 coding sequence is TGTGCTAGTGGCCCGGACTCCACGGGGGCTTTCTTT.

J is TRBJ2-5 and V is TRBV10-2; TRBD2 matches at 8 bases. There are 16 residues in the CDR3. Germline CDR1 and CDR2: WSHSY and SAAADI. With V trimmed by 1 base and J by 1 base, 5 bases remained unmatched. This CDR3 reads CASSELAGLLQETQYF. The CDR3 DNA is TGCGCCAGCAGTGAGTTAGCGGGGTTACTCCAAGAGACCCAGTACTTC.

This chain uses TRBV7-5 with TRBJ1-5. TRBV7-5 is assigned pseudogene status. This CDR3 contains 18 residues. CDR3 region: CARSFPGLPLGSNQPQHF. CDR3 sequence (DNA): TGTGCCAGAAGCTTCCCGGGACTACCCCTTGGTAGCAATCAGCCCCAGCATTTT.

The gene calls are TRBV20-1 and TRBJ1-1, with D uncertain. Germline CDR1 and CDR2: DFQATT and SNEGSKA (reference sequence). Trimming left V 6 bases short and J 5 bases short, with 10 bases between. The CDR3 loop spans 11 amino acids. Here the CDR3 DNA reads TGCAGTGCCCTATCGGGAACTGAAGCTTTCTTT. Encoded protein: CSALSGTEAFF.

The genes are TRBV19 and TRBJ1-6; D is undetermined. The CDR3 is made up of 13 amino acids. The germline V gene has CDR1 LNHDA and CDR2 SQIVND (reference sequence). The V end lost 0 bases, the J end lost 9 bases, and 6 bases lay between the germline ends. The CDR3 nucleotides read TGTGCCAGTAGTATAGATCTATTTTCACCCCTCCACTTT. This translates into CASSIDLFSPLHF.

The genes are TRBV5-4 and TRBJ2-3; TRBD2 aligns across 11 bases. Germline CDR1 and CDR2: SGHNT and YYREEE (reference sequence). The CDR3 consists of 16 residues. J gave up 0 bases and V 6 bases, and 6 bases lay outside the gene matches. The CDR3 coding sequence is TGTGCCAGCACCTTACGACTAGCGGGGAGCACAGATACGCAGTATTTT. This codes for CASTLRLAGSTDTQYF.

J is TRBJ1-2 and V is TRBV5-6; unclear D gene. The CDR3 length is 14 residues. Germline V lookup: CDR1 SGHDT, CDR2 YYEEEE. Trimming stripped 1 base from V and 8 bases from J, with 15 bases between. Here the CDR3 reads CASSLQANAGGYTF. In DNA, the CDR3 is TGTGCCAGCAGCTTGCAGGCAAATGCTGGGGGCTACACCTTC. The entire variable domain, with the rest obtained from reference TRBV5-6 and TRBJ1-2, is as follows: DAGVTQSPTHLIKTRGQQVTLRCSPKSGHDTVSWYQQALGQGPQFIFQYYEEEERQRGNFPDRFSGHQFPNYSSELNVNALLLGDSALYLCASSLQANAGGYTFGSGTRLTVV.

The chain uses TRBV29-1 and TRBJ2-4; 10 nucleotides agree with TRBD1. Germline lookup yields CDR1 SQVTM and CDR2 ANQGSEA. The CDR3 has 14 residues. V trimming: 4 bases; J trimming: 5 bases; junction bases outside the gene matches: 5. CDR3: CSVGTGGFENIQYF. CDR3 in DNA: TGCAGCGTTGGGACAGGGGGATTTGAAAACATTCAGTACTTC.

Points on this clone: Sequence at one end of the junction differs from germline and may be a read error. The V call is TRBV5-1, the J call TRBJ2-3, with TRBD1 as a possible D gene (7 bases). This CDR3 has 14 residues. CDR1 and CDR2 from the germline V gene are SGHRS and YFSETQ. The CDR3 sequence is CATSQGGLSDTQYF. Here the CDR3 DNA reads TGCGCCACCAGCCAGGGGGGCCTTAGTGATACGCAGTATTTT.

The rearrangement links TRBV2 to TRBJ1-2; 10 nucleotides align to TRBD1. CDR1 and CDR2 from the germline V gene are SNHLY and FYNNEI. The CDR3 is 13 residues long. V trimming: 3 bases; J trimming: 8 bases; junction bases outside the gene matches: 3. The CDR3 here is CASSERTGGGYTF. The CDR3, as DNA: TGTGCCAGCAGTGAGAGGACAGGGGGAGGCTACACCTTC.

This chain uses TRBV11-2 with TRBJ2-1, with a possible D match to TRBD2 (5 bases). With 8 bases removed from V and 0 bases from J, the gap between germline ends came to 11 bases. The CDR3 has 14 amino acids. Germline lookup yields CDR1 SGHAT and CDR2 FQNNGV. This chain's CDR3 is CASGGLRSYNEQFF. The DNA for the CDR3 is TGTGCCAGCGGAGGACTGCGCTCCTACAATGAGCAGTTCTTC.

The chain has TRBV19 and TRBJ1-5; 8 bases match TRBD1. Germline lookup yields CDR1 LNHDA and CDR2 SQIVND (reference sequence). The CDR3 is made up of 13 amino acids. The V gene end was trimmed by 7 bases and the J gene end by 2 bases; junction bases not matched to a gene: 1. The CDR3 bases are TGTGCCAGTAAACAGGGGGGCAATCAGCCCCAGCATTTT. This codes for CASKQGGNQPQHF. The full variable domain, in which reference TRBV19 and TRBJ1-5 provide the parts outside the CDR3, is DGGITQSPKYLFRKEGQNVTLSCEQNLNHDAMYWYRQDPGQGLRLIYYSQIVNDFQKGDIAEGYSVSREKKESFPLTVTSAQKNPTAFYLCASKQGGNQPQHFGDGTRLSIL.

The chain recombines TRBV7-3 with TRBJ2-2; 9 bases match TRBD1. With 3 bases clipped from V and 3 bases from J, the junction kept 5 bases outside the gene matches. The CDR3 is 16 residues long. Germline CDR1 reads SGHTA; CDR2 reads FQGTGA. CDR3 sequence (DNA): TGTGCCAGCAGCTTCAACAGGGGGCCCGACACCGGGGAGCTGTTTTTT. It translates to CASSFNRGPDTGELFF.

The V call is TRBV18, the J call TRBJ1-4; the D gene is possibly TRBD1 (5 bases). The CDR3 runs to 16 residues. Between the trimmed V and J ends, which lost 5 bases and 0 bases, there was a span of 13 bases. Per the germline V gene, CDR1 is KGHSH and CDR2 is LQKENI. The CDR3 DNA follows: TGTGCCAGCTCATCTGATGGGGCAGCAACTAATGAAAAACTGTTTTTT. Amino acid sequence: CASSSDGAATNEKLFF.

This clone was counted a few times. The genes are TRBV7-2 and TRBJ2-3, with 14 bases lining up with TRBD2. Germline V gene data show CDR1 as SGHTA and CDR2 as FQGNSA. The CDR3 has 17 residues. With 5 bases clipped from V and 2 bases from J, the junction kept 6 bases outside the gene matches. CDR3 residues: CASSPPGLAGATDTQYF. In nucleotides, the CDR3 is TGTGCCAGCAGCCCCCCGGGACTAGCGGGGGCCACAGATACGCAGTATTTT.

V usage is TRBV10-1 and J usage is TRBJ1-2; 7 nucleotides match TRBD1. V lost 10 bases, J lost 7 bases, and 36 bases stayed unmatched. CDR1 and CDR2 from the germline V gene are WNHNN and SYGVQD (reference sequence). The length of the CDR3 is 21 residues. CDR3 bases: TGCGCCAACTCGGGTACCCTGAAGGTCGTCGGGTTTGGCCAGGGGGTATCTGGCTACACCTTC. Its protein product is CANSGTLKVVGFGQGVSGYTF.